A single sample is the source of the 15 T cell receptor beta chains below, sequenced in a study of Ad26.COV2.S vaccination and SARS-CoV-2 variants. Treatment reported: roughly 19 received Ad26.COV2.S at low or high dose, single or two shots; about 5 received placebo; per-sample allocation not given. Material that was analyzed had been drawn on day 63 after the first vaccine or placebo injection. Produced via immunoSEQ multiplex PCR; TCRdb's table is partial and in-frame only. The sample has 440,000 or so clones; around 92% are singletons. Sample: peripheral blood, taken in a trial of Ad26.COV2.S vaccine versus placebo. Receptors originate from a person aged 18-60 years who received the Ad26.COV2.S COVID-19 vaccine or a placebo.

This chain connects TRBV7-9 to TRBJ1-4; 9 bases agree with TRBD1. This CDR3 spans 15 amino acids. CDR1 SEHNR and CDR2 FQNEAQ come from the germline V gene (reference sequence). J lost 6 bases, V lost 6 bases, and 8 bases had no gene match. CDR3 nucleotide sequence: TGTGCCAGCAGTTACCCGGGACAGGGACATGAAAAACTGTTTTTT. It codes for CASSYPGQGHEKLFF. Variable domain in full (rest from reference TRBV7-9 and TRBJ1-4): DTGVSQNPRHKITKRGQNVTFRCDPISEHNRLYWYRQTLGQGPEFLTYFQNEAQLEKSRLLSDRFSAERPKGSFSTLEIQRTEQGDSAMYLCASSYPGQGHEKLFFGSGTQLSVL.

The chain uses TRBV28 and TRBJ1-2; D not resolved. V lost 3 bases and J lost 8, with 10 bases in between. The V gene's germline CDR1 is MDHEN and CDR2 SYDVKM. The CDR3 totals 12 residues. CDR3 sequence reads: CASSFFGRGYTF. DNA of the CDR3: TGTGCCAGCAGTTTTTTTGGCCGGGGCTACACCTTC.

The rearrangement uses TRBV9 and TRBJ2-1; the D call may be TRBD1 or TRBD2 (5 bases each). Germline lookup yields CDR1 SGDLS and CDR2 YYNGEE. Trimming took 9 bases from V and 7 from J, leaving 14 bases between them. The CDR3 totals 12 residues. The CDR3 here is CATGRDRNEQFF. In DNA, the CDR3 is TGTGCCACGGGACGGGATAGGAATGAGCAGTTCTTC.

The CDR3 DNA reads TGTGCCAGCAGCTCAACTGCAGGGGGCGCTTGGGAGACCCAGTACTTC. Translating gives CASSSTAGGAWETQYF. The chain couples TRBV7-2 to TRBJ2-5; 8 positions agree with TRBD1. Trimming at V came to 4 bases and at J to 5 bases, leaving 12 bases not matched to a gene. CDR1 and CDR2 (germline): SGHTA, FQGNSA. CDR3 length equals 16 residues.

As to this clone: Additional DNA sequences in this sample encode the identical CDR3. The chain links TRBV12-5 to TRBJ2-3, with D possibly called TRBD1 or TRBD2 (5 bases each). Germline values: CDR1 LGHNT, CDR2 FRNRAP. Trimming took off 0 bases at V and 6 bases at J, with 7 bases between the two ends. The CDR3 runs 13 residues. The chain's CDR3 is CASGLVGTDTQYF. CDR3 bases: TGTGCTAGTGGTTTGGTGGGGACGGATACGCAGTATTTT.

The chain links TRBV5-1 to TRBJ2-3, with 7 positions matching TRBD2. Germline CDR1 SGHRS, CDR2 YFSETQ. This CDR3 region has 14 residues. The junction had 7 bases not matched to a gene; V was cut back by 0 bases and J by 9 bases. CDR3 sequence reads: CASSLAPGGETQYF. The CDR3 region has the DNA TGCGCCAGCAGCTTGGCCCCGGGGGGAGAGACGCAGTATTTT.

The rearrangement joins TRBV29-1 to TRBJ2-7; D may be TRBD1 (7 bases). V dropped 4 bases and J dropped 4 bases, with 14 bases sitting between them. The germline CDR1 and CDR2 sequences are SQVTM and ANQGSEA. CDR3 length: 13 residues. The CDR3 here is CSVGGSGGYEQYF. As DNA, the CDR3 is TGCAGCGTTGGAGGGTCAGGGGGGTACGAGCAGTACTTC.

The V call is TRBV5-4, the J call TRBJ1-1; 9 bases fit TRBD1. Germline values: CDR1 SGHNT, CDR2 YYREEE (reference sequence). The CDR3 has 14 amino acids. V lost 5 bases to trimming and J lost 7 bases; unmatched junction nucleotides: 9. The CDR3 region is CASRAGTGSFEAFF. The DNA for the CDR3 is TGTGCCAGCAGGGCCGGGACAGGGTCTTTTGAAGCTTTCTTT. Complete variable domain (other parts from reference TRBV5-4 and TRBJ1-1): ETGVTQSPTHLIKTRGQQVTLRCSSQSGHNTVSWYQQALGQGPQFIFQYYREEENGRGNFPPRFSGLQFPNYSSELNVNALELDDSALYLCASRAGTGSFEAFFGQGTRLTVV.

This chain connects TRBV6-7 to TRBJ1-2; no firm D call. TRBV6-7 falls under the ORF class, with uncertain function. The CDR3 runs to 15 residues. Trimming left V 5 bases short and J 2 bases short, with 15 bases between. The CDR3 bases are TGTGCCAGCAGTGAGGTTTTGCGCTACAACTATGGCTACACCTTC. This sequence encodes CASSEVLRYNYGYTF.

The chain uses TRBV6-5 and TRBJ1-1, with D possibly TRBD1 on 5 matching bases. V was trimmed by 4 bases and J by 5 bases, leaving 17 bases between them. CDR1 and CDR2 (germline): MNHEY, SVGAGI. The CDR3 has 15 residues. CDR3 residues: CASSLLRDVGTEAFF. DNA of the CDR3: TGTGCCAGCAGTTTACTCAGGGATGTGGGGACTGAAGCTTTCTTT.

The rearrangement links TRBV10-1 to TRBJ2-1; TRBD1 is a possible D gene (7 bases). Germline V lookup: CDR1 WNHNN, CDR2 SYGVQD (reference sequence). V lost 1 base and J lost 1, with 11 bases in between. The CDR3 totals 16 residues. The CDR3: CASSEYQGGSYNEQFF. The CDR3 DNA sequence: TGCGCCAGCAGTGAGTACCAGGGGGGATCCTACAATGAGCAGTTCTTC.

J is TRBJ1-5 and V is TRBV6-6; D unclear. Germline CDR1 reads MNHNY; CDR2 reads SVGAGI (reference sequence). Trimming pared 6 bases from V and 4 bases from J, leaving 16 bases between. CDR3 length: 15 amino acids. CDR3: CASSPSGRINQPQHF. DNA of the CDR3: TGTGCCAGCAGCCCCAGTGGGAGAATTAATCAGCCCCAGCATTTT.

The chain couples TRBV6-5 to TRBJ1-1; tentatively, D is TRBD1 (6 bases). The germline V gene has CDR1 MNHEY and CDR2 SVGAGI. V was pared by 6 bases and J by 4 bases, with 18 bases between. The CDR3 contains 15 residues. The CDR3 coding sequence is TGTGCCAGCAGGTTAGGGGGAGGCTTAAGCACTGAAGCTTTCTTT. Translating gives CASRLGGGLSTEAFF.

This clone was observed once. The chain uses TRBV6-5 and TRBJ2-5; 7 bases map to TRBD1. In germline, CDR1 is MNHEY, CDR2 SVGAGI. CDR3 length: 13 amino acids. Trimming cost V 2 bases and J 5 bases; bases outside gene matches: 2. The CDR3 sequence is CASSYGQAETQYF. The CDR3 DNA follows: TGTGCCAGCAGTTACGGACAGGCCGAGACCCAGTACTTC.

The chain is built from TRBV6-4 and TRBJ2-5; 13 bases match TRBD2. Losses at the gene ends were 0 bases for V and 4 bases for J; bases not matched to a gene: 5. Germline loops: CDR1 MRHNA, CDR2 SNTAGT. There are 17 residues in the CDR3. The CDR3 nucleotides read TGTGCCAGCAGTGACTCACTAGCGGGGGGGCCCCCAGAGACCCAGTACTTC. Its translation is CASSDSLAGGPPETQYF.